The following is a TCR beta chain sequence with its context. The same CDR3 arises from other DNA sequences in this sample as well. This specimen comes from a study of blood T cell repertoires in COVID-19. Data came from immunoSEQ multiplex PCR; TCRdb stores just in-frame clones and leaves some out. The sample has approximately 76,000 clones, roughly 89% seen once. The CDR3 is 13 residues long. CDR1 is MDHEN and CDR2 is SYDVKM in the germline V gene. V was cut by 4 bases and J by 0 bases, with 6 bases left in between. The origin of this receptor is a man under 40 with acute or convalescent COVID-19. This chain links TRBV28 with TRBJ1-1; D gene unclear. Sequenced: peripheral blood. This chain's CDR3 is CASSSTMNTEAFF. In DNA, the CDR3 is TGTGCCAGCAGTTCTACGATGAACACTGAAGCTTTCTTT. The complete variable domain, with remaining parts taken from reference TRBV28 and TRBJ1-1, reads DVKVTQSSRYLVKRTGEKVFLECVQDMDHENMFWYRQDPGLGLRLIYFSYDVKMKEKGDIPEGYSVSREKKERFSLILESASTNQTSMYLCASSSTMNTEAFFGQGTRLTVV.